A single sample gave rise to the 27 T cell receptor beta chains below, sequenced in a study of cytomegalovirus exposure and HLA in healthy donors (dated by TCRdb to between 2016 and 2019). The library was prepared using the immunoSEQ multiplex PCR assay. TCRdb stores this immuneACCESS table with in-frame sequences only. Part of the clones is absent; in the studies checked, under half of the shortfall reflects unresolved V genes, and no reason is known for the rest. The sample data list about 140,000 clones, and about nine tenths of these were observed just once. The ten largest clones represent just under 3% of the sample. Sequencing was done on a sample of PBMCs. The receptors here all came from a man between 18 and 35 years old in good health and CMV-seronegative.

The chain has TRBV9 and TRBJ1-3; TRBD1 is a possible D gene (5 bases). V dropped 2 bases and J dropped 2 bases, with 14 bases sitting between them. CDR3 size: 16 residues. Per the germline V gene, CDR1 is SGDLS and CDR2 is YYNGEE. This CDR3 reads CASSVFPGSAGNTIYF. CDR3 in DNA: TGTGCCAGCAGCGTCTTCCCAGGGTCGGCTGGAAACACCATATATTTT.

V gene TRBV7-9 combines with J gene TRBJ2-1, with 13 positions matching TRBD2. The CDR3 covers 17 residues. CDR1 SEHNR and CDR2 FQNEAQ come from the germline V gene (reference sequence). V was clipped by 4 bases and J by 0 bases; unmatched bases: 3. The CDR3 coding sequence is TGTGCCAGCAGCTCCTGGACTAGCGGGGGCTCCTACAATGAGCAGTTCTTC. Its translation: CASSSWTSGGSYNEQFF.

The rearrangement uses TRBV15 and TRBJ1-5; the D gene is possibly TRBD1 (5 bases). The CDR3 loop spans 14 amino acids. Trimming removed 4 bases from V and 6 bases from J, with 13 bases in between. Per the germline V gene, CDR1 is LNHNV and CDR2 is YYDKDF (reference sequence). The CDR3 reads CATSNGTQGQPQHF. CDR3 DNA: TGTGCCACCAGCAACGGGACTCAGGGTCAGCCCCAGCATTTT.

J is TRBJ2-1 and V is TRBV11-3; no firm D call. CDR1 SGHNT and CDR2 YENEEA come from the germline V gene. CDR3 length equals 15 residues. V lost 5 bases, J lost 0 bases, and 11 bases lay in between. CDR3 residues: CASSGSSGSYNEQFF. The CDR3 DNA reads as TGTGCCAGCAGCGGAAGTTCGGGCTCCTACAATGAGCAGTTCTTC.

The rearrangement joins TRBV19 to TRBJ1-2, with TRBD1 identical over 11 bases. Germline-derived CDR1 and CDR2 are LNHDA and SQIVND (reference sequence). This CDR3 contains 15 residues. The J segment lost 7 bases and the V segment lost 6 bases, leaving 10 bases of the junction unmatched. The CDR3 loop is CASSHSDRGLGGYTF. The CDR3 DNA sequence: TGTGCCAGTAGCCATTCGGACAGGGGGCTGGGTGGCTACACCTTC.

V usage is TRBV10-1 and J usage is TRBJ2-4, with 11 bases fitting TRBD1. Germline V gene sequence: CDR1 WNHNN, CDR2 SYGVQD (reference sequence). Unmatched junction bases numbered 2, after V lost 2 bases and J lost 5 bases. This CDR3 spans 15 amino acids. This chain's CDR3 is CASSEGQGAQNIQYF. The CDR3 DNA is TGCGCCAGCAGTGAGGGACAGGGGGCACAAAACATTCAGTACTTC.

DNA of the CDR3: TGTGCCAGCGAAGCCGGGACTAGCAGAGCCAAGCAGTACTTC. It specifies CASEAGTSRAKQYF. The chain has TRBV18 and TRBJ2-7; 9 bases are shared with TRBD2. The junction had 13 bases not matched to a gene; V was cut back by 8 bases and J by 8 bases. CDR3 length: 14 amino acids. The germline CDR1 and CDR2 sequences are KGHSH and LQKENI.

Concerning this clone itself: Being one base from a much bigger clone, this may be a read error. Other DNA sequences in the same sample also yield this CDR3. V usage is TRBV6-4 and J usage is TRBJ2-3; 13 nucleotides line up with TRBD2. The CDR3 length is 15 residues. The V and J ends lost 3 bases and 4 bases, in that order; junction bases with no gene match: 1. The germline V gene encodes CDR1 MRHNA and CDR2 SNTAGT. Here the CDR3 reads CASSELAGGPDTQYF. CDR3 sequence (DNA): TGTGCCAGCAGTGAACTAGCGGGGGGGCCAGATACGCAGTATTTT.

This chain links TRBV11-2 with TRBJ2-7; maybe TRBD2 (7 bases). V lost 1 base, J lost 5 bases, and 12 bases lay in between. Germline-derived CDR1 and CDR2 are SGHAT and FQNNGV. The CDR3 length is 14 residues. The CDR3 DNA is TGTGCCAGCAGCTTAGGGGGGGGACATAACGAGCAGTACTTC. Its protein is CASSLGGGHNEQYF.

The genes are TRBV5-8 and TRBJ2-5; 10 positions match TRBD2. Germline CDR1 SGHTS, CDR2 YDEGEE. The ends lost 5 bases at V and 4 bases at J; junction bases unmatched: 8. The CDR3 runs to 15 residues. In DNA form, the CDR3 reads TGTGCCAGCAGTTTAGCGGGGGGTACCACAGAGACCCAGTACTTC. Protein product: CASSLAGGTTETQYF.

The chain uses TRBV7-2 and TRBJ2-6; TRBD1 aligns across 8 bases. The germline gives CDR1 SGHTA, CDR2 FQGNSA. The CDR3 contains 17 residues. Germline trimming cut 3 bases from V and 0 bases from J; bases unmatched to any gene: 4. In DNA, the CDR3 is TGTGCCAGCAGCTTCCAAGGACAGGGCTCTGGGGCCAACGTCCTGACTTTC. Protein sequence: CASSFQGQGSGANVLTF.

The rearrangement links TRBV15 to TRBJ1-2; D is possibly TRBD1 (5 bases). CDR3 length equals 16 residues. The V and J ends lost 1 base and 4 bases respectively, with 16 bases between them. Germline assignment: CDR1 LNHNV and CDR2 YYDKDF (reference sequence). CDR3 coding DNA: TGTGCCACCAGCAGAGGTATCAACAACAGGCCCTATGGCTACACCTTC. The encoded protein is CATSRGINNRPYGYTF.

V is TRBV20-1 and J is TRBJ2-3; D might be TRBD1 (6 bases). This CDR3 has 10 residues. Germline loops: CDR1 DFQATT, CDR2 SNEGSKA (reference sequence). V lost 8 bases and J lost 5, with 8 bases in between. The DNA of the CDR3 is TGCAGTCCAGGGGTAGATACGCAGTATTTT. Translation: CSPGVDTQYF.

V is TRBV18 and J is TRBJ2-7; no firm D call. Trimming removed 2 bases at V and 4 bases at J, with 12 bases between. CDR3 length equals 14 residues. Germline-derived CDR1 and CDR2 are KGHSH and LQKENI. The CDR3 protein is CASSPALLNYEQYF. DNA for the CDR3: TGTGCCAGCTCACCAGCACTACTTAATTACGAGCAGTACTTC.

The gene calls are TRBV18 and TRBJ2-5, with 9 nucleotides matching TRBD2. The ends lost 3 bases at V and 0 bases at J; junction bases unmatched: 8. In germline, CDR1 is KGHSH, CDR2 LQKENI. CDR3 length: 17 residues. The chain's CDR3 is CASSPRSSGKYQETQYF. The CDR3 nucleotides are TGTGCCAGCTCACCGCGGTCTAGCGGGAAGTACCAAGAGACCCAGTACTTC.

The CDR3 spells CASMRTGVTQETQYF. In DNA, the CDR3 is TGTGCCAGCATGAGGACAGGGGTTACCCAAGAGACCCAGTACTTC. The J gene is TRBJ2-5, the V gene TRBV6-1, with 9 positions matching TRBD1. This CDR3 spans 15 amino acids. The germline V gene encodes CDR1 MNHNS and CDR2 SASEGT. The trim removed 7 bases at V and 1 base at J, leaving 7 bases unmatched.

The chain joins TRBV4-1 to TRBJ1-5, with D perhaps TRBD1 (6 bases). With 0 bases removed from V and 4 bases from J, the gap between germline ends came to 10 bases. This CDR3 comprises 15 residues. The germline CDR1 and CDR2 sequences are MGHRA and YSYEKL. The CDR3: CASSQETGSNQPQHF. The CDR3 DNA follows: TGCGCCAGCAGCCAAGAGACAGGATCGAATCAGCCCCAGCATTTT.

In nucleotides, the CDR3 is TGCGCCAGCAGCGAGGGGACTAGCGCCGAGACCCAGTACTTC. The encoded protein is CASSEGTSAETQYF. J is TRBJ2-5 and V is TRBV5-1; the match to TRBD2 covers 10 bases. The CDR3 is 14 amino acids. With 4 bases clipped from V and 5 bases from J, the junction kept 5 bases outside the gene matches. Germline V gene data show CDR1 as SGHRS and CDR2 as YFSETQ.

The chain has TRBV28 and TRBJ2-7, with TRBD2 as a possible D gene (5 bases). CDR3 length: 14 residues. V gave up 5 bases and J gave up 4 bases, with 15 bases separating them. Germline V gene sequence: CDR1 MDHEN, CDR2 SYDVKM. Here the CDR3 DNA reads TGTGCCAGCAGTGGGGAGCCCTTATTGTACGAGCAGTACTTC. It specifies CASSGEPLLYEQYF.

This chain links TRBV7-9 with TRBJ2-3, with TRBD1 matching over 8 bases. CDR1 SEHNR and CDR2 FQNEAQ come from the germline V gene (reference sequence). The length of the CDR3 is 17 residues. J was trimmed by 4 bases and V by 4 bases; bases with no gene match: 13. Here the CDR3 reads CASSSRGGQEASDTQYF. In nucleotides, the CDR3 is TGTGCCAGCAGCTCCCGAGGGGGACAGGAGGCTTCAGATACGCAGTATTTT.

CDR3 region: CASGAGFMNTEAFF. Here the CDR3 DNA reads TGCGCCTCTGGGGCAGGGTTCATGAACACTGAAGCTTTCTTT. The genes are TRBV5-1 and TRBJ1-1; a weak D match, TRBD1 (5 bases). Trimming cost V 10 bases and J 0 bases, with 16 bases left between them. This CDR3 spans 14 amino acids. The germline V gene has CDR1 SGHRS and CDR2 YFSETQ.

The gene calls are TRBV10-3 and TRBJ1-2; the match to TRBD1 covers 8 bases. In germline, CDR1 is ENHRY, CDR2 SYGVKD. The CDR3 is 14 residues long. After removal of 6 bases from V and 6 bases from J, the junction contained 9 bases not matched to a gene. The CDR3 nucleotides are TGTGCCATCAGCCCGGGACAGGTTTTCGATGGCTACACCTTC. It codes for CAISPGQVFDGYTF.

The genes are TRBV28 and TRBJ1-1; D perhaps matches TRBD1 (6 bases). The CDR3 extends over 14 amino acids. The germline V gene encodes CDR1 MDHEN and CDR2 SYDVKM. The germline V and J ends were trimmed by 3 bases and 1 base, with 9 bases remaining between them. The chain's CDR3 is CASSFYRANTEAFF. In nucleotides, the CDR3 is TGTGCCAGCAGTTTTTACAGGGCGAACACTGAAGCTTTCTTT.

This clone was counted once. V gene TRBV5-1 combines with J gene TRBJ2-1, with 11 bases identical to TRBD2. Trimming cost V 4 bases and J 7 bases; bases outside gene matches: 13. The V gene's germline CDR1 is SGHRS and CDR2 YFSETQ. The CDR3 length is 17 residues. The CDR3 DNA is TGCGCCAGCAGCAGGGCCCTAGCGGGAGGTTCGCGGAATGAGCAGTTCTTC. Translation: CASSRALAGGSRNEQFF. Complete variable domain (other parts from reference TRBV5-1 and TRBJ2-1): KAGVTQTPRYLIKTRGQQVTLSCSPISGHRSVSWYQQTPGQGLQFLFEYFSETQRNKGNFPGRFSGRQFSNSRSEMNVSTLELGDSALYLCASSRALAGGSRNEQFFGPGTRLTVL.

The chain recombines TRBV11-2 with TRBJ2-7, with 13 bases lining up with TRBD2. In germline, CDR1 is SGHAT, CDR2 FQNNGV. The CDR3 is 17 amino acids. V was pared by 6 bases and J by 2 bases, with 10 bases of the junction left unmatched. CDR3 region: CASSPGGLAGPTYEQYF. DNA for the CDR3: TGTGCCAGCAGTCCGGGGGGACTAGCGGGACCGACCTACGAGCAGTACTTC.

The chain recombines TRBV29-1 with TRBJ1-1; D is possibly TRBD1 (6 bases). The CDR3 consists of 14 residues. Trimming took 5 bases from V and 7 from J, leaving 20 bases between them. Germline values: CDR1 SQVTM, CDR2 ANQGSEA. The CDR3 sequence is CSVPSLTGSGEAFF. The CDR3 DNA sequence: TGCAGCGTTCCGAGTCTGACAGGTTCAGGTGAAGCTTTCTTT. Looking up the rest from reference TRBV29-1 and TRBJ1-1 gives the full variable domain: SAVISQKPSRDICQRGTSLTIQCQVDSQVTMMFWYRQQPGQSLTLIATANQGSEATYESGFVIDKFPISRPNLTFSTLTVSNMSPEDSSIYLCSVPSLTGSGEAFFGQGTRLTVV.

This rearrangement joins TRBV2 to TRBJ2-3; 8 bases map to TRBD2. The CDR3 is 17 residues long. Trimming removed 5 bases from V and 0 bases from J; junction bases left unmatched: 10. Germline V gene sequence: CDR1 SNHLY, CDR2 FYNNEI. The CDR3 sequence is CASSLPERGPSTDTQYF. The CDR3 bases are TGTGCCAGCAGTCTCCCGGAGCGGGGGCCTAGCACAGATACGCAGTATTTT.